A single T cell receptor beta chain is shown here with its context. This clone was seen only a few times. This clone's antigen is unknown. Within one base of it there is no much larger clone, and no base qualities were kept. The cohort comprised several hundred healthy bone marrow donors. Cohort members were all nominally healthy when sampled, although unrecorded immune exposures were likely present. The donor tested CMV seronegative, placing the donor among the 352 seronegative members of the cohort. A peripheral blood sample was collected from each donor, and TCR beta sequencing was performed on peripheral blood mononuclear cells. Genomic DNA was extracted from the blood cell samples with the Qiagen DNeasy Blood Extraction Kit. The receptor library was made with the immunoSEQ multiplex PCR assay. The multiplex PCR relied on a mix of 60 forward primers for TCR Vbeta segments and 13 reverse primers for TCR Jbeta segments. A multiplex PCR assay on genomic DNA amplified the CDR3 region of rearranged TCR beta genes. On the Illumina HiSeq System, the amplified TCR beta libraries were sequenced as 87-base-pair reads. Per the original workflow: In a later analysis, roughly 80 million unique TCR beta chains were counted across the 500 to 700 repertoires, and about 10 million of these chains were shared by at least two donors. To remove PCR and sequencing errors, raw reads were error-corrected and collapsed into unique sequences using a nearest-neighbor algorithm that merged closely related sequences. Alignment of CDR3 sequences to IMGT reference sequences was used to assign V, D and J gene segments. For a sequence to be retained, a match of at least six nucleotides was required to both a V gene segment and a J gene segment. Rearrangements were called productive when the CDR3 lacked stop codons and stayed in frame with V and J; all others were non-productive. Following IMGT convention, CDR3 was defined as the stretch from the second conserved V-encoded cysteine to the conserved J-encoded phenylalanine. The earlier analysis of about 570 of the donors excluded any sequence lacking an unambiguous match to a single V gene segment. An earlier analysis of 450 to 650 of the donors called V segments functional above 56.7% productive rearrangements and segregating when the between-donor standard deviation exceeded 5%. A statistical classification framework was developed to diagnose cytomegalovirus status using the catalog of TCR beta chain sequences. In a later analysis, TCR nucleotide sequences were compared against IMGT/GENE-DB human TR gene sequences so that V and J genes could be assigned. The TCRdist pipeline was used in a later analysis to assign CDR3 sequences and most-parsimonious VDJ recombination scenarios. In a later analysis, each TCR beta chain was defined by its CDR3 amino acid sequence together with its V-gene family, and reads without a unique V-gene family were excluded. As a way to deal with suspected cross-contamination and a sequencing artifact, a later analysis dropped 450 to 700 nucleotide sequences that were highly shared and had low generation probability. A later analysis calculated a clonal expansion index for each public chain from normalized within-repertoire ranks of inferred template counts. Generation probabilities in a later analysis came from a VDJ recombination model fitted to out-of-frame rearrangements, and those results were checked against IGoR. In a later analysis, TCR-TCR, TCR-HLA and TCR-CMV co-occurrence was scored with hypergeometric tests, and a repertoire-size bias correction was applied to TCR pairs. In a later analysis, false discovery rates were estimated by permuting HLA or CMV assignments 20 times. In a later analysis, co-occurring TCRs were grouped using DBSCAN, with TCRdist sequence similarity added in when clustering inside HLA-allele-positive subsets. Repertoires with fewer than 30,000 or more than 120,000 public chains, plus five repertoires with anomalous nucleotide sharing, were excluded from co-occurrence clustering. The table was pulled from immuneACCESS by TCRdb, which kept in-frame rearrangements only. Such tables lose some clones; where checked, under half of the loss comes from unresolved V genes, and the rest has no known cause. The D gene and trimming were derived from the DNA, and the V and J assignments and clone size from that table. This sample holds 200,000 or so clones; approximately 88% were observed only once. Approximately 0.25% of the sample is held by the ten biggest clonotypes.

The sample is drawn from a study of cytomegalovirus exposure and HLA in healthy donors (dated by TCRdb to the late 2010s). For context, the study as a whole: An earlier analysis of roughly 630 of the donors reported 250 to 350 Gb of sequence data and 117 million unique TCR beta sequences from 150 million to 200 million T cells. Donor age, sex, ethnicity and CMV serostatus were collected together with the repertoire data. Among the roughly 410 genotyped donors, 75% to 90% belonged to the genetic ancestry cluster associated with self-reported Caucasian donors. To predict cytomegalovirus infection status, the study combined high-throughput TCR immunosequencing, statistical association of individual TCRs with disease status, and machine learning. A separate validation cohort of over 95 different subjects was used in addition to the roughly 720-subject first cohort. Roughly 300 gigabases of sequencing data and approximately 84 million unique TCR sequences were included in an early release covering about 620 HLA-typed donors. The study profiled the T cell repertoires of hundreds of subjects by immunosequencing and related them to cytomegalovirus serostatus. Roughly five DR-DQ haplotypes were treated as single units for association and clustering because of strong linkage in the cohort. Rather than using new phenotypic data, the later analysis identified candidate immune exposures from TCR beta sequences and from how often those sequences occurred across donors. An earlier analysis of several hundred of the donors applied high-throughput TCR beta sequencing to assess whether each TCR beta V gene segment acted as functional or pseudogenic. All discovery cohort repertoires had been generated on a single sequencing platform. A later analysis re-examined previously published TCR beta repertoires from 600 to 700 donors and added high-resolution HLA genotyping to investigate patterns of TCR occurrence. Typing coverage varied by locus: roughly 620-640 donors for A, B, C, DRB1 and DQB1; under 550 for DQA1; approximately 610 for DPA1; 450 to 480 for DPB1. Genome-wide SNP genotypes for about three fifths of the roughly 670 donors were used in a later genetic analysis, which treated that subset as a discovery cohort. Among almost 400 genotyped donors of the cohort, an average of approximately 240,000 unique TCR beta nucleotide sequences were sequenced per donor, 15% to 20% of them non-productive. Both class I and class II loci were covered by HLA typing, at four-digit resolution. The study was designed to test whether signatures of past pathogen exposure could be identified by cataloging public T cell receptors. Results and caveats for the whole study, not just this receptor: Roughly uniform sequencing depth across donors was assumed in presence/absence analyses, although this assumption may not hold. In a later analysis, several top co-occurrence clusters were reported to appear linked to parvovirus B19, influenza, CMV and Epstein-Barr virus. In a later analysis, TCR association rates were found to vary across HLA loci, with the most associated TCRs seen for DRB1 alleles and the fewest for HLA-C alleles. Three of the identified cytomegalovirus-associated TCR beta chains were confirmed in vitro to be specific for cytomegalovirus antigens. Correlated functional status among segregating V segments might be attributable to linkage disequilibrium, but an unknown experimental factor could not be ruled out. Specific HLA alleles were associated with around 18,000 TCR beta sequences at a false discovery rate of 0.05 in a later analysis. According to a later analysis, most CMV-associated TCR beta chains appeared to be HLA-restricted, and the HLA associations seemed to be driven largely by CMV exposure. In a later genetic analysis, a missense DCLRE1C variant was associated with V-gene and J-gene trimming of TCR beta chains, and the association was replicated in an independent cohort. When HLA alleles, especially DR and DQ, strongly co-occurred, TCR associations were difficult to assign to individual alleles. Because some donors lacked HLA typing at each locus, the association tests relied only on the typed subset. Compared with equally common non-associated chains, HLA-associated TCR beta chains in a later analysis were more clonally expanded and had lower generation probabilities. The authors suggested that the approach could potentially be extended to other disease states and immunological phenotypes. A cluster of highly shared sequence variants was judged likely to represent a technical artifact of the sequencing pipeline. The earlier analysis of 587 of the donors excluded over 15 rarely observed V segments, including chromosome 9 orphons, because counts were too low. Cytomegalovirus status was reported to be diagnosed by the classifier with high specificity and sensitivity in both the original and validation cohorts. A later genetic analysis reported fewer N-insertions in productive TCRs among donors in an Asian-associated ancestry cluster than the roughly 690-donor mean. The study gave a list of 150 to 200 TCR beta chains associated with cytomegalovirus. In this cohort, only TCR beta chains were sequenced, and detectable features were limited by the absence of alpha or paired-chain data. While some public TCRs were present in many individuals, most TCR sequences turned up only very rarely across donors. A further reported finding was that TCR beta sequences accurately predicted the HLA-A and HLA-B alleles for most subjects in the first cohort. In an earlier analysis of roughly 500 of the donors, most TCR beta V segments appeared in productive rearrangements about 90% or about 30% of the time, broadly matching IMGT annotations. For the cohort, immune exposure information was limited to CMV serostatus. The 87-base-pair reads could not distinguish some IMGT-functional V segments, including TRBV6-2 and TRBV6-3, so those segments were excluded.

Deletion took 2 bases off V and 4 bases off J, with a span of 9 bases between the germline ends. From the cysteine through the phenylalanine, the CDR3 covers 13 amino acids. The only DNA kept is the CDR3, 39 bases in frame from the first base. Per the germline V gene, SGHRS is the CDR1 and YFSETQ is the CDR2. This sequence originates from a boy younger than 18 in good health and CMV-seronegative. Recombination linked TRBV5-1 to TRBJ1-1; matching of 5 bases hints at TRBD1 as the D gene. Sequencing used PBMCs. The DNA is as follows: TGCGCCAGCAGCTTACAGGTTAGCACTGAAGCTTTCTTT. Its translation reads: CASSLQVSTEAFF.